Below, one T cell receptor beta chain is given with its context. Antigen unknown. The data were taken from a study of T-cell reconstitution after alpha-beta-depleted transplantation in children. General study findings and limits: One year post-transplant, T-cell counts and diversity were largely derived from T cells produced anew. At around two months after transplant, the alpha-beta T cells were reportedly derived from several hundred expanded clones that came from non-depleted graft cells. Where some patients showed high TCRbeta diversity at day 60, it came from recipient T cells and thymic progenitors that had survived.

The length of the CDR3 is 17 residues. Trimming shortened V by 4 bases and J by 1 base, and 18 bases separated the two germline ends. Per the germline V gene, CDR1 is SGHRS and CDR2 is YFSETQ. The TCRbeta library was prepared with unique molecular identifiers. TCRdb reprocessed the PCR reads with MiXCR, giving one entry per CDR3 protein. The table has 780,000 or so distinct CDR3 sequences, around 15% seen once; the top ten hold roughly 4.8%. The sequence derives from a male patient aged 5 to 17 who had a stem cell transplant for acute lymphoblastic leukemia, so the T cells may come from the graft donor. The source material was PBMCs, mostly from graft donor cells, sampled 360 days after TCRalphabeta/CD19-depleted stem cell transplant. This chain uses TRBV5-1 with TRBJ2-4; D is unresolved. Here the CDR3 reads CASSNTPGRTAKNIQYF. In nucleotides, the CDR3 is TGCGCCAGCAGCAACACGCCGGGCCGGACGGCCAAAAACATTCAGTACTTC.